A selection of T cell receptor beta chains follows, all from one sample in a study of T-cell reconstitution after alpha-beta-depleted transplantation in children. TCRdb reprocessed the PCR reads via MiXCR and lists one record per CDR3 protein. The sample carries 610,000 or so distinct CDR3 sequences, 25% to 30% recorded once. This specimen consisted of PBMCs, obtained before TCRalphabeta/CD19-depleted stem cell transplant. The receptors here all came from a boy in the first two years of life with Wiskott-Aldrich syndrome, due to receive a stem cell transplant. Each CDR3 is given with its conserved first and last residue. The order of the fields is clone size, D gene, J gene, V gene, CDR3 protein, CDR3 DNA. The D gene is left open where the match is weak. Not every row has a clone size; where given, it reads once, few, many or a size class.

few . TRBJ2-1 TRBV3-1 CASSQGGIEQFF TGTGCCAGCAGCCAAGGAGGTATTGAGCAGTTCTTC
. . TRBJ1-2 TRBV12-3/TRBV12-4 CASSLLASYGYTF TGTGCCAGCAGTTTACTCGCGAGTTATGGCTACACCTTC
few . TRBJ2-3 TRBV29-1 CSAIPPRTDTQYF TGCAGCGCCATCCCCCCTAGGACAGATACGCAGTATTTT
. TRBD2 TRBJ2-2 TRBV27 CASSLSLTSGRANTGELFF TGTGCCAGCAGTTTATCCTTGACTAGCGGGAGGGCGAACACCGGGGAGCTGTTTTTT
few TRBD2 TRBJ2-7 TRBV28 CASSPGGRVYEQYF TGTGCCAGCAGCCCGGGAGGGCGGGTCTACGAGCAGTACTTC
. . TRBJ2-3 TRBV20-1 CSASRQAHTDTQYF TGCAGTGCTAGTAGGCAGGCACACACAGATACGCAGTATTTT
. TRBD1 TRBJ1-4 TRBV7-9 CASSRGQGGNEKLFF TGTGCCAGCAGTAGAGGACAGGGAGGAAATGAAAAACTGTTTTTT
. . TRBJ2-7 TRBV5-1 CASSAGTPTTGEQYF TGCGCCAGCAGCGCCGGGACTCCCACCACAGGCGAGCAGTACTTC
many . TRBJ2-2 TRBV20-1 CSAALDNTGELFF TGCAGTGCTGCCCTGGACAACACCGGGGAGCTGTTTTTT
few TRBD2 TRBJ2-2 TRBV3-1 CASSPLAGLGTGELFF TGTGCCAGCAGCCCTTTAGCGGGACTGGGGACCGGGGAGCTGTTTTTT
. TRBD1 TRBJ2-7 TRBV6-5 CASSYSRQGDEQYF TGTGCCAGCAGTTACTCGAGACAGGGGGACGAGCAGTACTTC
. . TRBJ2-3 TRBV12-3/TRBV12-4 CASSLVGDGTQYF TGTGCCAGCAGTTTAGTCGGGGACGGTACGCAGTATTTT
few . TRBJ1-6 TRBV10-3 CAISEWGRPNSPLHF TGTGCCATCAGTGAGTGGGGCAGGCCGAATTCACCCCTCCACTTT
. . TRBJ2-3 TRBV7-2 CASSLKGTWTSTDTQYF TGTGCCAGCAGCTTAAAGGGAACGTGGACTAGCACAGATACGCAGTATTTT
. . TRBJ2-1 TRBV27 CASSLFLAGSYNEQFF TGTGCCAGCAGTTTATTTCTAGCTGGTTCCTACAATGAGCAGTTCTTC
many TRBD2 TRBJ2-1 TRBV5-1 CASSLVVAGDNEQFF TGCGCCAGCAGCTTGGTGGTAGCGGGGGACAATGAGCAGTTCTTC
few . TRBJ2-7 TRBV10-3 CAISEGGNLYEQYF TGTGCCATCAGTGAGGGGGGGAACCTCTACGAGCAGTACTTC
. . TRBJ2-5 TRBV30 CAWSDTTQETQYF TGTGCCTGGAGTGATACAACTCAAGAGACCCAGTACTTC
. . TRBJ1-4 TRBV29-1 CSVGSRLNEKLFF TGCAGCGTTGGATCCCGATTAAATGAAAAACTGTTTTTT
few TRBD1 TRBJ2-3 TRBV29-1 CSVGQGAGEGNTQYF TGCAGCGTCGGACAGGGGGCGGGAGAGGGAAATACGCAGTATTTT
few TRBD2 TRBJ2-1 TRBV5-1 CASSFGLAGDYEQFF TGCGCCAGCAGCTTCGGACTAGCGGGAGATTATGAGCAGTTCTTC
. . TRBJ1-1 TRBV2 CASRDNTEAFF TGTGCCAGCCGGGACAACACTGAAGCTTTCTTT
few . TRBJ1-1 TRBV5-1 CASRQEGGNTEAFF TGCGCCAGCAGACAAGAAGGGGGGAACACTGAAGCTTTCTTT
few . TRBJ2-2 TRBV29-1 CSVGKGVPGELFF TGCAGCGTTGGGAAGGGAGTCCCCGGGGAGCTGTTTTTT
. . TRBJ2-7 TRBV5-1 CASRTDVSYEQYF TGCGCCAGCCGTACTGATGTCTCCTACGAGCAGTACTTC
. . TRBJ1-6 TRBV5-5 CASSLMAGNNSPLHF TGTGCCAGCAGCTTAATGGCAGGCAATAATTCACCCCTCCACTTT
. . TRBJ1-4 TRBV20-1 CSARDPAATNEKLFF TGCAGTGCTAGAGATCCGGCAGCAACTAATGAAAAACTGTTTTTT
. . TRBJ2-1 TRBV10-3 CAISGGESSYNEQFF TGTGCCATCAGTGGTGGCGAAAGCTCCTACAATGAGCAGTTCTTC